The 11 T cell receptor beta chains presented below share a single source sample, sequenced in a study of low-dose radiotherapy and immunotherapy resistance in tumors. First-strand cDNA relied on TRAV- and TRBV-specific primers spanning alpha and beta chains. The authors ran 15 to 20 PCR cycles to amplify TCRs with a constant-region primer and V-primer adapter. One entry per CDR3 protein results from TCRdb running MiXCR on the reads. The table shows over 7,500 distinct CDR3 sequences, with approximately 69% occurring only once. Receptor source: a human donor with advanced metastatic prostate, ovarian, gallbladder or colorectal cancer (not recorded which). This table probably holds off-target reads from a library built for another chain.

For the CDR3, the DNA is TGTGCCAGCCGCAGGGCTAGCGGGGGTTACGAGCAGTACTTC. Its translation is CASRRASGGYEQYF. The chain has TRBV28 and TRBJ2-7; 10 bases map to TRBD2. This CDR3 has 14 amino acids. Germline-derived CDR1 and CDR2 are MDHEN and SYDVKM. V lost 8 bases, J lost 4 bases, and 8 bases stayed unmatched. The entire variable domain, with the rest obtained from reference TRBV28 and TRBJ2-7, is as follows: DVKVTQSSRYLVKRTGEKVFLECVQDMDHENMFWYRQDPGLGLRLIYFSYDVKMKEKGDIPEGYSVSREKKERFSLILESASTNQTSMYLCASRRASGGYEQYFGPGTRLTVT.

In DNA, the CDR3 is TGTGCCTGGAGTAAAGAATCAAAGTACGAGCAGTACTTC. It translates to CAWSKESKYEQYF. The V gene is TRBV30, the J gene TRBJ2-7; D unresolved. This CDR3 contains 13 residues. Trimming stripped 2 bases from V and 4 bases from J, with 12 bases between. Germline V gives CDR1 GTSNPN, CDR2 SVGIG (reference sequence).

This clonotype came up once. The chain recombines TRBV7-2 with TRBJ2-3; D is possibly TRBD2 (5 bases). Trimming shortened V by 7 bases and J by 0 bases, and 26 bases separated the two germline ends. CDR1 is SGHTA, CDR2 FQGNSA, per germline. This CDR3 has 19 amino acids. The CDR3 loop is CASTTGEGPVHPSTDTQYF. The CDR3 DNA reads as TGTGCCAGCACCACCGGAGAGGGCCCTGTTCATCCTAGCACAGATACGCAGTATTTT.

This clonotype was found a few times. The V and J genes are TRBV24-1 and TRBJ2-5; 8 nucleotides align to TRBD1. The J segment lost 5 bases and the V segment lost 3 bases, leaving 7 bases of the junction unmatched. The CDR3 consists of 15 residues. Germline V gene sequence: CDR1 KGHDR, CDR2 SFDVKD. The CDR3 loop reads CATSDPGQERETQYF. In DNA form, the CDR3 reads TGTGCCACCAGTGATCCGGGACAGGAAAGGGAGACCCAGTACTTC.

The CDR3, as DNA: TGTGCCAGCAGTCCCGGGACTAGCCCAGGGTGGGATGAGCAGTTCTTC. Translating gives CASSPGTSPGWDEQFF. This chain connects TRBV12-3 or TRBV12-4 to TRBJ2-1; TRBD2 matches at 9 bases. CDR3 length equals 16 residues. V gave up 5 bases and J gave up 8 bases; unmatched junction bases: 13.

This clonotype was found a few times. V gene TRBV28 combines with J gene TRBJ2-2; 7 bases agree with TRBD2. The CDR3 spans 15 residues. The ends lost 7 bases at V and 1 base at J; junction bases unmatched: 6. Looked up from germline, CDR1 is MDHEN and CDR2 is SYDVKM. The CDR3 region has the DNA TGTGCCAGCAACCTTAAGCGGGGGAACACCGGGGAGCTGTTTTTT. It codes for CASNLKRGNTGELFF.

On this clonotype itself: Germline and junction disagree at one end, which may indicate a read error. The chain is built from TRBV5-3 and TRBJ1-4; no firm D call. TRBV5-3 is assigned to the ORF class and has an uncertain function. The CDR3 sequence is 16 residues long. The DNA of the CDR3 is TGTGCCAGCAGCTTCGGTCGGGTTGCAACTAATGAAAAACTGTTTTTT. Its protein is CASSFGRVATNEKLFF.

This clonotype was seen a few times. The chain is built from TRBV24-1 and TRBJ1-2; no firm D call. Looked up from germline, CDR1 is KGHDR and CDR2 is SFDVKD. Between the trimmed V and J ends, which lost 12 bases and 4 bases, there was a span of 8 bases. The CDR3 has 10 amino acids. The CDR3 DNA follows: TGTGCCCCCCCGGCCTATGGCTACACCTTC. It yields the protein CAPPAYGYTF.

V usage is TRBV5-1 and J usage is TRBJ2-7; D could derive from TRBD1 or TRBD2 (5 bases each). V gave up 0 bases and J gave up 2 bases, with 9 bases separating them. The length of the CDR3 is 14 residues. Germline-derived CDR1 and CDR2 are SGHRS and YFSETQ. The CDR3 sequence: CASSLESGPYEQYF. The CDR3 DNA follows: TGCGCCAGCAGCTTGGAATCGGGACCCTACGAGCAGTACTTC.

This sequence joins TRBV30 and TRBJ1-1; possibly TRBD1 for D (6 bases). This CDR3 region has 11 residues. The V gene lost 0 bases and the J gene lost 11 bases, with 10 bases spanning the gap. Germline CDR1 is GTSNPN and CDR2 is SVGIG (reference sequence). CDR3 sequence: CAWSVGGHAFF. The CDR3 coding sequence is TGTGCCTGGAGTGTAGGGGGTCACGCTTTCTTT.

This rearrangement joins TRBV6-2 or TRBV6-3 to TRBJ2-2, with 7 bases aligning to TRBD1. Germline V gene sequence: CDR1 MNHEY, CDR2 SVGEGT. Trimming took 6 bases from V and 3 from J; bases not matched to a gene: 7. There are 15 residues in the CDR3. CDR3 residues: CASRPVGGDTGELFF. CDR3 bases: TGTGCCAGCAGGCCGGTAGGGGGCGACACCGGGGAGCTGTTTTTT.